This is a list of T cell receptor beta chains from one sample in a study of glioma-infiltrating T cells after dendritic cell vaccination. Profiled with immunoSEQ multiplex PCR; TCRdb holds only in-frame clones, not every one. The table includes around 89,000 clones, 70% to 90% detected once. The sample consisted of blood, taken before dendritic cell vaccination. These TCRs come from a human donor with glioblastoma. Each CDR3 is given with its conserved first and last residue. The order of the fields is V gene, clone size, D gene, CDR3 length, J gene, CDR3 DNA, CDR3 protein. D genes are given only for firm matches. Some rows have no size entry. The others give once, few or many, or a class for an expanded clone.

v_gene: TRBV2
abundance: .
d_gene: TRBD2
len: 15
j_gene: TRBJ2-1
CDR3nt: TGTGCCAGCAGTGAAGTTAGCGGGGCCTACAATGAGCAGTTCTTC
CDR3aa: CASSEVSGAYNEQFF

v_gene: TRBV14
abundance: .
d_gene: TRBD1
len: 19
j_gene: TRBJ1-4
CDR3nt: TGTGCCAGCAGCCAAGGAGACGGGACAGGGGGCGATACAAATGAAAAACTGTTTTTT
CDR3aa: CASSQGDGTGGDTNEKLFF

v_gene: TRBV5-1
abundance: .
d_gene: TRBD1
len: 17
j_gene: TRBJ2-6
CDR3nt: TGCGCCAGCAGCTTCCGGGACAGAGGGACCGGGGCCAACGTCCTGACTTTC
CDR3aa: CASSFRDRGTGANVLTF

v_gene: TRBV7-6
abundance: once
d_gene: .
len: 16
j_gene: TRBJ1-3
CDR3nt: TGTGCCAGCAGCCAAGGGGGGGGAACCTCTGGAAACACCATATATTTT
CDR3aa: CASSQGGGTSGNTIYF

v_gene: TRBV18
abundance: few
d_gene: TRBD1
len: 16
j_gene: TRBJ2-7
CDR3nt: TGTGCCAGCTCACCCGGGACCGGGACAGGGCACTACGAGCAGTACTTC
CDR3aa: CASSPGTGTGHYEQYF

v_gene: TRBV9
abundance: .
d_gene: TRBD2
len: 15
j_gene: TRBJ2-3
CDR3nt: TGTGCCAGCAGCCCACCCCCGCTAGCGGGAGATACGCAGTATTTT
CDR3aa: CASSPPPLAGDTQYF

v_gene: TRBV28
abundance: once
d_gene: TRBD1
len: 17
j_gene: TRBJ2-1
CDR3nt: TGTGCCAGCAGTTTGAACCGGGACAGGGGTCCTTACAATGAGCAGTTCTTC
CDR3aa: CASSLNRDRGPYNEQFF

v_gene: TRBV5-4
abundance: .
d_gene: .
len: 17
j_gene: TRBJ2-3
CDR3nt: TGTGCCAGCAGCCAGAACTTCAGGGGTTTGGGCACAGATACGCAGTATTTT
CDR3aa: CASSQNFRGLGTDTQYF

v_gene: TRBV18
abundance: .
d_gene: TRBD1
len: 16
j_gene: TRBJ1-1
CDR3nt: TGTGCCAGCTCACCTAAAGGGGGCGGTGAGAGCACTGAAGCTTTCTTT
CDR3aa: CASSPKGGGESTEAFF

v_gene: TRBV28
abundance: .
d_gene: TRBD2
len: 15
j_gene: TRBJ2-7
CDR3nt: TGTGCCAGCAGCCTACTAGCGGGAGGGGACTACGAGCAGTACTTC
CDR3aa: CASSLLAGGDYEQYF

v_gene: TRBV5-1
abundance: .
d_gene: TRBD1
len: 15
j_gene: TRBJ1-2
CDR3nt: TGCGCCAGCAGCATGGACAGGGGGCTGATCTATGGCTACACCTTC
CDR3aa: CASSMDRGLIYGYTF

v_gene: TRBV6-5
abundance: .
d_gene: .
len: 14
j_gene: TRBJ2-7
CDR3nt: TGTGCCAGCAGTTACGAAGCGAGACCCTACGAGCAGTACTTC
CDR3aa: CASSYEARPYEQYF

v_gene: TRBV19
abundance: .
d_gene: .
len: 15
j_gene: TRBJ2-7
CDR3nt: TGTGCCAGTAGTATAGGGGCAGGAAGACCCTCCGAGCAGTACTTC
CDR3aa: CASSIGAGRPSEQYF

v_gene: TRBV2
abundance: .
d_gene: .
len: 15
j_gene: TRBJ2-3
CDR3nt: TGTGCCAGCAGTGAACTGACGGGAGCGACAGATACGCAGTATTTT
CDR3aa: CASSELTGATDTQYF

v_gene: TRBV6-5
abundance: many
d_gene: TRBD1
len: 15
j_gene: TRBJ2-1
CDR3nt: TGTGCCAGCAGCTTGGGACAGAGCTCCTACAATGAGCAGTTCTTC
CDR3aa: CASSLGQSSYNEQFF

v_gene: TRBV4-1
abundance: .
d_gene: TRBD2
len: 18
j_gene: TRBJ2-5
CDR3nt: TGCGCCAGCAGCCACACTGCAGGACTAGCGGGACACCAAGAGACCCAGTACTTC
CDR3aa: CASSHTAGLAGHQETQYF

v_gene: TRBV7-9
abundance: .
d_gene: TRBD1
len: 19
j_gene: TRBJ1-6
CDR3nt: TGTGCCAGCAGCTTAGATCGGGACAGGAAATACTCCTATAATTCACCCCTCCACTTT
CDR3aa: CASSLDRDRKYSYNSPLHF

v_gene: TRBV5-4
abundance: .
d_gene: TRBD1
len: 14
j_gene: TRBJ2-1
CDR3nt: TGTGCCAGCAGCCCCAATGACAGGGGGGCTCAGCAGTTCTTC
CDR3aa: CASSPNDRGAQQFF

v_gene: TRBV4-1
abundance: .
d_gene: .
len: 14
j_gene: TRBJ2-5
CDR3nt: TGCGCCAGCAGCCAAGATGGGGCAGGGGCGACCCAGTACTTC
CDR3aa: CASSQDGAGATQYF

v_gene: TRBV5-1
abundance: .
d_gene: TRBD1
len: 14
j_gene: TRBJ1-3
CDR3nt: TGCGCCAGCAGTGACGGACAGGGGGGAAACACCATATATTTT
CDR3aa: CASSDGQGGNTIYF

v_gene: TRBV7-8
abundance: .
d_gene: TRBD1
len: 16
j_gene: TRBJ1-1
CDR3nt: TGTGCCAGCAGCCCCCGACAGGGGCTATTAAACACTGAAGCTTTCTTT
CDR3aa: CASSPRQGLLNTEAFF

v_gene: TRBV6-5
abundance: .
d_gene: .
len: 12
j_gene: TRBJ1-1
CDR3nt: TGTGCCAGCAGTTTCCGAGGCACTGAAGCTTTCTTT
CDR3aa: CASSFRGTEAFF

v_gene: TRBV27
abundance: .
d_gene: TRBD1
len: 15
j_gene: TRBJ2-3
CDR3nt: TGTGCCAGCAGTCGGGACAGGGTTAGCACAGATACGCAGTATTTT
CDR3aa: CASSRDRVSTDTQYF

v_gene: TRBV11-3
abundance: few
d_gene: .
len: 16
j_gene: TRBJ2-5
CDR3nt: TGTGCCAGCAGCTTAGGAGTCGTGACGGGTCAAGAGACCCAGTACTTC
CDR3aa: CASSLGVVTGQETQYF

v_gene: TRBV4-1
abundance: .
d_gene: TRBD2
len: 17
j_gene: TRBJ2-3
CDR3nt: TGCGCCAGCAGCCAAGCGGCTAGCGGGAGAATGGCAGATACGCAGTATTTT
CDR3aa: CASSQAASGRMADTQYF

v_gene: TRBV5-8
abundance: .
d_gene: .
len: 16
j_gene: TRBJ1-6
CDR3nt: TGTGCCAGCAGCTTCCTACCGGTGCGCTATAATTCACCCCTCCACTTT
CDR3aa: CASSFLPVRYNSPLHF

v_gene: TRBV9
abundance: few
d_gene: .
len: 12
j_gene: TRBJ2-7
CDR3nt: TGTGCCAGCAGCTTGTCGTCCTACGAGCAGTACTTC
CDR3aa: CASSLSSYEQYF

v_gene: TRBV7-6
abundance: once
d_gene: .
len: 14
j_gene: TRBJ1-5
CDR3nt: TGTGCCAGCAGCCCTTCGACAGGAGATCAGCCCCAGCATTTT
CDR3aa: CASSPSTGDQPQHF

v_gene: TRBV19
abundance: .
d_gene: .
len: 14
j_gene: TRBJ2-2
CDR3nt: TGTGCCAGTAGTTTTCGGGTAGCCACCGGGGAGCTGTTTTTT
CDR3aa: CASSFRVATGELFF

v_gene: TRBV29-1
abundance: .
d_gene: .
len: 13
j_gene: TRBJ1-2
CDR3nt: TGCAGCGTCCGTGGCGGGGCGAGCTATGGCTACACCTTC
CDR3aa: CSVRGGASYGYTF

v_gene: TRBV5-1
abundance: .
d_gene: TRBD2
len: 15
j_gene: TRBJ2-1
CDR3nt: TGCGCCAGCAACTTGCGGGAGCTCTCCTACAATGAGCAGTTCTTC
CDR3aa: CASNLRELSYNEQFF

v_gene: TRBV7-2
abundance: .
d_gene: .
len: 15
j_gene: TRBJ1-2
CDR3nt: TGTGCCAGCAGCCGACGGGGGGGGGCTGAACGTGGCTACACCTTC
CDR3aa: CASSRRGGAERGYTF

v_gene: TRBV9
abundance: .
d_gene: .
len: 14
j_gene: TRBJ1-5
CDR3nt: TGTGCCAGCAGCGAGACAGCTAGCAATCAGCCCCAGCATTTT
CDR3aa: CASSETASNQPQHF

v_gene: TRBV18
abundance: .
d_gene: TRBD1
len: 15
j_gene: TRBJ2-1
CDR3nt: TGTGCCAGCTCAGGCACAGGGGGTTTCTTGAATGAGCAGTTCTTC
CDR3aa: CASSGTGGFLNEQFF

v_gene: TRBV11-3
abundance: .
d_gene: TRBD2
len: 15
j_gene: TRBJ2-2
CDR3nt: TGTGCCAGCACTATAGCGGGAGGGCTCACCGGGGAGCTGTTTTTT
CDR3aa: CASTIAGGLTGELFF

v_gene: TRBV25-1
abundance: .
d_gene: .
len: 15
j_gene: TRBJ2-3
CDR3nt: TGTGCCAGCAGTGCCCTAGGCCCTAGCACAGATACGCAGTATTTT
CDR3aa: CASSALGPSTDTQYF

v_gene: TRBV4-3
abundance: few
d_gene: TRBD1
len: 14
j_gene: TRBJ2-7
CDR3nt: TGCGCCAGCAGCCCTGGACAGGGGGGCTACGAGCAGTACTTC
CDR3aa: CASSPGQGGYEQYF

v_gene: TRBV9
abundance: .
d_gene: TRBD1
len: 16
j_gene: TRBJ2-3
CDR3nt: TGTGCCAGCAGCTTTAATGACAGGGAGAGTACAGATACGCAGTATTTT
CDR3aa: CASSFNDRESTDTQYF

v_gene: TRBV13
abundance: .
d_gene: .
len: 13
j_gene: TRBJ2-3
CDR3nt: TGTGCCAGCAGCTCCCCGGGCACAGATACGCAGTATTTT
CDR3aa: CASSSPGTDTQYF

v_gene: TRBV6-6
abundance: few
d_gene: .
len: 14
j_gene: TRBJ1-2
CDR3nt: TGTGCCAGCAGTTACAACCCGGGAGGGAATGGCTACACCTTC
CDR3aa: CASSYNPGGNGYTF

v_gene: TRBV5-1
abundance: .
d_gene: .
len: 13
j_gene: TRBJ1-2
CDR3nt: TGCGCCAGCAGCTCCTCGGGAGGTTATGGCTACACCTTC
CDR3aa: CASSSSGGYGYTF

v_gene: TRBV12-5
abundance: .
d_gene: .
len: 15
j_gene: TRBJ2-1
CDR3nt: TGTGCTAGTGGTTTGATCCTACAGGGATGGGGTGAGCAGTTCTTC
CDR3aa: CASGLILQGWGEQFF

v_gene: TRBV27
abundance: .
d_gene: .
len: 14
j_gene: TRBJ1-5
CDR3nt: TGTGCCAGCAGTTTGATAACAGGGAATCAGCCCCAGCATTTT
CDR3aa: CASSLITGNQPQHF

v_gene: TRBV6-1
abundance: .
d_gene: TRBD2
len: 15
j_gene: TRBJ2-5
CDR3nt: TGTGCCAGCAGTGGACTAGCGGGAGGGCCAGAGACCCAGTACTTC
CDR3aa: CASSGLAGGPETQYF

v_gene: TRBV7-6
abundance: .
d_gene: .
len: 16
j_gene: TRBJ2-3
CDR3nt: TGTGCCAGCAGCTATTCTTTAGGGGGGGGGCGAGATACGCAGTATTTT
CDR3aa: CASSYSLGGGRDTQYF

v_gene: TRBV10-3
abundance: .
d_gene: TRBD1
len: 14
j_gene: TRBJ1-1
CDR3nt: TGTGCCATCAGACAGGGGGCTCTGAACACTGAAGCTTTCTTT
CDR3aa: CAIRQGALNTEAFF

v_gene: TRBV4-3
abundance: .
d_gene: TRBD1
len: 15
j_gene: TRBJ2-7
CDR3nt: TGCGCCAGCAGCCACGCCGGGACAGGGAGCTACGAGCAGTACTTC
CDR3aa: CASSHAGTGSYEQYF

v_gene: TRBV5-1
abundance: .
d_gene: .
len: 13
j_gene: TRBJ1-2
CDR3nt: TGCGCCAGCAGCTCGCTGAGAGACTATGGCTACACCTTC
CDR3aa: CASSSLRDYGYTF

v_gene: TRBV5-1
abundance: .
d_gene: .
len: 14
j_gene: TRBJ2-3
CDR3nt: TGCGCCAGCAGCTTGGCGGGAAGCACAGATACGCAGTATTTT
CDR3aa: CASSLAGSTDTQYF

v_gene: TRBV28
abundance: .
d_gene: TRBD1
len: 16
j_gene: TRBJ2-4
CDR3nt: TGTGCCAGCAGTTCCCTAGGACAGGGGGAGCAAAACATTCAGTACTTC
CDR3aa: CASSSLGQGEQNIQYF

v_gene: TRBV7-2
abundance: .
d_gene: TRBD1
len: 13
j_gene: TRBJ1-2
CDR3nt: TGTGCCAGCAGCCCAAGGGACAGGGACGGCTACACCTTC
CDR3aa: CASSPRDRDGYTF

v_gene: TRBV19
abundance: .
d_gene: TRBD1
len: 19
j_gene: TRBJ1-5
CDR3nt: TGTGCCAGTAAAACAGGGGGGACGCGCGCCCCCTTTAGCAATCAGCCCCAGCATTTT
CDR3aa: CASKTGGTRAPFSNQPQHF

v_gene: TRBV2
abundance: .
d_gene: TRBD1
len: 15
j_gene: TRBJ1-1
CDR3nt: TGTGCCAGCAGTGAGAGGGACAGGGGTTGGACTGAAGCTTTCTTT
CDR3aa: CASSERDRGWTEAFF

v_gene: TRBV6-5
abundance: once
d_gene: TRBD1
len: 15
j_gene: TRBJ1-3
CDR3nt: TGTGCCAGCAACCCGGACAGGTTCTCTGGAAACACCATATATTTT
CDR3aa: CASNPDRFSGNTIYF

v_gene: TRBV6-4
abundance: .
d_gene: .
len: 14
j_gene: TRBJ1-2
CDR3nt: TGTGCCAGAATAATACAGGGTCGCAACTATGGCTACACCTTC
CDR3aa: CARIIQGRNYGYTF